Presented here are 10 T cell receptor beta chains from one specimen sequenced in a study of blood T cells in healthy people across ages. The authors ran a second PCR of about 7 to 11 cycles using a sample-barcoded 5' primer and a J-beta primer mix. TCRdb independently ran MiXCR on the 5' RACE reads; one entry per CDR3 protein. The sample includes 550,000 to 700,000 distinct CDR3 sequences, 27% of them seen just once. Specimen: blood. The origin of the receptors is a woman aged 70 to 79 in good health.

This clonotype was seen ten or more times. V usage is TRBV20-1 and J usage is TRBJ1-1; 9 nucleotides match TRBD1. V was clipped by 6 bases and J by 3 bases; unmatched bases: 8. Germline lookup yields CDR1 DFQATT and CDR2 SNEGSKA (reference sequence). CDR3 length: 14 residues. The CDR3 is CSAPGDRADTEAFF. The DNA of the CDR3 is TGCAGTGCCCCAGGGGACAGGGCCGACACTGAAGCTTTCTTT.

This clonotype occurred once. The V and J genes are TRBV5-1 and TRBJ2-5; TRBD1 might be the D (6 bases). The J call is uncertain, as TRBJ2-7 better fits the DNA end. CDR3 length: 15 residues. Germline CDR1 is SGHRS and CDR2 is YFSETQ. CDR3 sequence: CASSLANRVGYEQYF. For the CDR3, the DNA is TGCGCCAGCAGCTTGGCGAACAGGGTTGGGTACGAGCAGTACTTC.

This clonotype appeared a few times. The chain recombines TRBV11-3 with TRBJ2-1; no definite D call. The germline V gene encodes CDR1 SGHNT and CDR2 YENEEA. Trimming took off 5 bases at V and 3 bases at J, with 8 bases between the two ends. The CDR3 length is 13 residues. The chain's CDR3 is CASSLVIYNEQFF. CDR3 nucleotides: TGTGCCAGCAGCCTAGTTATCTACAATGAGCAGTTCTTC.

The V and J genes are TRBV5-8 and TRBJ1-5; D might be TRBD1 (5 bases). V was clipped by 1 base and J by 5 bases, with 13 bases between them. Germline CDR1 is SGHTS and CDR2 is YDEGEE. The CDR3 length is 15 residues. The DNA of the CDR3 is TGTGCCAGCAGCTTGCTTAGGGGCGGGGATCAGCCCCAGCATTTT. It specifies CASSLLRGGDQPQHF.

This sequence joins TRBV7-2 and TRBJ2-3; weak D call: TRBD1 (5 bases). Germline assignment: CDR1 SGHTA and CDR2 FQGNSA. The CDR3 covers 15 residues. V gave up 2 bases and J gave up 8 bases, with 17 bases separating them. The CDR3 protein is CASSLLTGGRGTQYF. CDR3 nucleotides: TGTGCCAGCAGCTTACTTACAGGTGGAAGGGGTACGCAGTATTTT.

The CDR3 sequence: CASSVRNTEAFF. For the CDR3, the DNA is TGTGCCAGCAGTGTCCGGAACACTGAAGCTTTCTTT. The J gene is TRBJ1-1, the V gene TRBV12-3 or TRBV12-4; no clear D. V lost 5 bases to trimming and J lost 1 base, with 5 bases between them. This CDR3 contains 12 residues.

This sequence joins TRBV20-1 and TRBJ2-3; the D gene is possibly TRBD2 (6 bases). The germline V gene has CDR1 DFQATT and CDR2 SNEGSKA (reference sequence). There are 14 residues in the CDR3. V was cut by 1 base and J by 2 bases, with 10 bases left in between. The CDR3 here is CSARGRGVTDTQYF. The CDR3 nucleotides are TGCAGTGCTAGAGGGCGGGGCGTCACAGATACGCAGTATTTT.

The rearrangement joins TRBV6-5 to TRBJ2-5, with a tentative D call TRBD2 (5 bases). The J call could be wrong; TRBJ2-7 is a better fit for the DNA end. The CDR3 has 15 residues. CDR1 MNHEY and CDR2 SVGAGI come from the germline V gene. The CDR3 protein is CASKKGLTAFYEQYF. CDR3 DNA sequence: TGTGCCAGCAAAAAAGGACTGACTGCCTTCTACGAGCAGTACTTC.

This clonotype was found a few times. This chain links TRBV5-1 with TRBJ2-5; 7 bases match TRBD2. The J call could be wrong; TRBJ2-7 is a better fit for the DNA end. Germline values: CDR1 SGHRS, CDR2 YFSETQ. The CDR3 has 14 amino acids. CDR3 bases: TGCGCCAGCAGCTTGGTAAAAGCGGGGTACGAGCAGTACTTC. This sequence encodes CASSLVKAGYEQYF.

The chain joins TRBV7-9 to TRBJ2-4; D not resolved. The CDR3 loop spans 12 amino acids. CDR1 is SEHNR, CDR2 FQNEAQ, per germline (reference sequence). Trimming stripped 1 base from V and 7 bases from J, with 5 bases between. The DNA for the CDR3 is TGTGCCAGCAGCTTAGGTATGAACATTCAGTACTTC. Translated: CASSLGMNIQYF. Drawing the rest from reference TRBV7-9 and TRBJ2-4, the complete variable domain is DTGVSQNPRHKITKRGQNVTFRCDPISEHNRLYWYRQTLGQGPEFLTYFQNEAQLEKSRLLSDRFSAERPKGSFSTLEIQRTEQGDSAMYLCASSLGMNIQYFGAGTRLSVL.